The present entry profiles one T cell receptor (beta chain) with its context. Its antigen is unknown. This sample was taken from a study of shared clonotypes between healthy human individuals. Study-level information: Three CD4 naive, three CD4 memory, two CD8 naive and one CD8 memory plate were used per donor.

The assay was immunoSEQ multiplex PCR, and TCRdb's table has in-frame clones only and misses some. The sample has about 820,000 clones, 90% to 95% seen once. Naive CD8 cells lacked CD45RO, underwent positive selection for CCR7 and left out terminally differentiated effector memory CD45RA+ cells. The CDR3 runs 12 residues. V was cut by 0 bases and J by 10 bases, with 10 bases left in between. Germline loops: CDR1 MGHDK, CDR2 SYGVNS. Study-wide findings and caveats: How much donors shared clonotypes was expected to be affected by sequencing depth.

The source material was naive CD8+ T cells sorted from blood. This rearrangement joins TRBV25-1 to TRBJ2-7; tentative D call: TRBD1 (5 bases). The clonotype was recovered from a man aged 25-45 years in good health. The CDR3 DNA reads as TGTGCCAGCAGTGAATACACAGGTGAACAGTACTTC. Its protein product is CASSEYTGEQYF.